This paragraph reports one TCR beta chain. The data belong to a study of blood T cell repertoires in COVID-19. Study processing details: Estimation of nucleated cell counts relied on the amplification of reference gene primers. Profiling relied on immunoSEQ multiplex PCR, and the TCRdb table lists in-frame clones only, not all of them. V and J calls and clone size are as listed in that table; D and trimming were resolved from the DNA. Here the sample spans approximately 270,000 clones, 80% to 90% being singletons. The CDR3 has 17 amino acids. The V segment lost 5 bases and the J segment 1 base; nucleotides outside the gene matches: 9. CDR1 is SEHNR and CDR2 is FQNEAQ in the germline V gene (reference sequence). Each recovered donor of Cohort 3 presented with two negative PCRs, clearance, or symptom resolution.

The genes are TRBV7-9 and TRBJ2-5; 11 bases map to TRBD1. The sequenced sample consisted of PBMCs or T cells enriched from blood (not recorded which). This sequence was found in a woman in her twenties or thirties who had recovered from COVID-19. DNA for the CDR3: TGTGCCAGCAGCCCGGGGACAGGGGGAGAGGGCCAAGAGACCCAGTACTTC. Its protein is CASSPGTGGEGQETQYF. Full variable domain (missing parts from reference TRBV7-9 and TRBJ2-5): DTGVSQNPRHKITKRGQNVTFRCDPISEHNRLYWYRQTLGQGPEFLTYFQNEAQLEKSRLLSDRFSAERPKGSFSTLEIQRTEQGDSAMYLCASSPGTGGEGQETQYFGPGTRLLVL.